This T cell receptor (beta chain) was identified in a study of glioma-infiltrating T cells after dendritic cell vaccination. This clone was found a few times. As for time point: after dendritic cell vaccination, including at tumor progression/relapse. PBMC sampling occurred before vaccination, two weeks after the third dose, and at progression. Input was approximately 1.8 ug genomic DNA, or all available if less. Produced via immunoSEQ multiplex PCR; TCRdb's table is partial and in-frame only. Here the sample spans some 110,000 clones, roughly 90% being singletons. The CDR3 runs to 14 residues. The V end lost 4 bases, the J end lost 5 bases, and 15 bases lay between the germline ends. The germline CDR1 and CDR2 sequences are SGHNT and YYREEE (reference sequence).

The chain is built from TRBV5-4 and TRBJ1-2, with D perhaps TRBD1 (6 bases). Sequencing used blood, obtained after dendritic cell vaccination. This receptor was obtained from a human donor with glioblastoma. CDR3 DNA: TGTGCCAGCAGCCTCAGTGGGGGGGCGTATGGCTACACCTTC. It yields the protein CASSLSGGAYGYTF.